The T cell receptor beta chain described here comes from a study of blood T cell repertoires in COVID-19. With 5 bases removed from V and 4 bases from J, the gap between germline ends came to 18 bases. The germline V gene has CDR1 LNHDA and CDR2 SQIVND (reference sequence). The CDR3 extends over 16 amino acids. The data were produced by immunoSEQ multiplex PCR, yet TCRdb's version contains in-frame clones alone and is incomplete. This sample yields 150,000 to 200,000 clones, of which about 85% are seen a single time; roughly 21% belongs to the top ten. This receptor was identified in a man aged 60 to 69 with active or convalescent COVID-19. The chain links TRBV19 to TRBJ1-3; D unclear. Material: peripheral blood. The CDR3 DNA is TGTGCCAGTAGTCTGTATTCTAGAGGGATGGGAAACACCATATATTTT. Translating gives CASSLYSRGMGNTIYF.